The source of this T cell receptor beta chain is a study of T cells in Graves' hyperthyroidism and ophthalmopathy. General observations from the study: It was a median about 6 months before onset that the model predicted ophthalmopathy.

Amplified TCR beta CDR3 regions derived from RNA transcripts. The TCR CDR3 was amplified in a first-round RT-PCR using the HTBI primer set. TCRdb passed the multiplex PCR reads through MiXCR, listing each CDR3 protein once. The table has roughly 280,000 distinct CDR3 sequences, more than 15% seen once; the top ten hold roughly 50%. V gave up 4 bases and J gave up 1 base, with 13 bases separating them. The CDR3 totals 15 residues. Germline V gene data show CDR1 as MGHRA and CDR2 as YSYEKL. A remark on this clonotype: No antigen is known for it.

Not enrolled were patients with uncontrolled infection, other autoimmune disease, pregnancy or lactation. Diagnoses rested on clinical symptoms, serum thyroxine and TRAb, thyroid ultrasound and orbital computed tomography. The V and J genes are TRBV4-1 and TRBJ2-5; D is tentatively TRBD1 or TRBD2 (5 bases each). The receptor was derived from a woman in her sixties or seventies with Graves' ophthalmopathy. Material: blood. The CDR3 coding sequence is TGCGCCAGCAGCCCTTCAGGGACGGTCCAAGAGACCCAGTACTTC. Protein sequence: CASSPSGTVQETQYF.